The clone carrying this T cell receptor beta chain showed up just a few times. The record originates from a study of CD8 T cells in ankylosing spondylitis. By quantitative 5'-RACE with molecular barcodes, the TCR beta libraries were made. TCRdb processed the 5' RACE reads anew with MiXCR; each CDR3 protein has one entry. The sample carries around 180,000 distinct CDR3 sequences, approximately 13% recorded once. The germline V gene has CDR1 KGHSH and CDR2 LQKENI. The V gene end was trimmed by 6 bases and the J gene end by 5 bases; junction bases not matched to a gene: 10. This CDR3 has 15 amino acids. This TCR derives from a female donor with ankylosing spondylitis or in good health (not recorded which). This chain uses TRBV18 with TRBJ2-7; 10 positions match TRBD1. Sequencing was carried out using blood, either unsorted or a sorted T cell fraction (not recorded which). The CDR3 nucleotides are TGTGCCAGCTCCCCCAGTGAGACAGGGGGCGACGAGCAGTACTTC. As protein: CASSPSETGGDEQYF.